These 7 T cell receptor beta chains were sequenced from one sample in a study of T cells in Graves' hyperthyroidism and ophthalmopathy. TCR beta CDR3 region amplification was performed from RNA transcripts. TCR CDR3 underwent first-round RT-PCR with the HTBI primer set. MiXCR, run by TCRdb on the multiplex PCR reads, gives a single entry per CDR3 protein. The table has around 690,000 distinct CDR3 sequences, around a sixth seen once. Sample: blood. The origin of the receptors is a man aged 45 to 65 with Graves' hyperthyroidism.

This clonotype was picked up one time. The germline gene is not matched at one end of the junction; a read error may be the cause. The CDR3 region has the DNA TGCGCCAGCAGTGATAGCGGGAGGGATGAGCAGTTCTTC. This codes for CASSDSGRDEQFF. The rearrangement uses TRBV6-1 and TRBJ2-1; 11 nucleotides match TRBD2. Germline values: CDR1 MNHNS, CDR2 SASEGT. CDR3 length equals 13 residues.

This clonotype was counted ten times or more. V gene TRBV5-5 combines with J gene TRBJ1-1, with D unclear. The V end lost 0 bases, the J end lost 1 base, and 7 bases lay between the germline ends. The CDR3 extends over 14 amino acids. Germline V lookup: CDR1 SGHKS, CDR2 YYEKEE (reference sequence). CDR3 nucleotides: TGTGCCAGCAGCTTGGGGCAACAGAACACTGAAGCTTTCTTT. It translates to CASSLGQQNTEAFF.

The DNA for the CDR3 is TGTGCCAGCTCACCGGAGGGCGATTCACCCCTCCACTTT. It codes for CASSPEGDSPLHF. The chain couples TRBV18 to TRBJ1-6; no clear D. The CDR3 length is 13 residues. The V gene lost 3 bases and the J gene lost 8 bases, with 8 bases spanning the gap. Germline V gene sequence: CDR1 KGHSH, CDR2 LQKENI.

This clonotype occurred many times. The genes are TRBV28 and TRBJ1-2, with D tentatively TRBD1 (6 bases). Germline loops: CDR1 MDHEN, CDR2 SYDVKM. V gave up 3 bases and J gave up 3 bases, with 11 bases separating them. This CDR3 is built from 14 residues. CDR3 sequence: CASSFGGHYYGYTF. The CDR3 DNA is TGTGCCAGCAGTTTCGGGGGGCATTACTATGGCTACACCTTC.

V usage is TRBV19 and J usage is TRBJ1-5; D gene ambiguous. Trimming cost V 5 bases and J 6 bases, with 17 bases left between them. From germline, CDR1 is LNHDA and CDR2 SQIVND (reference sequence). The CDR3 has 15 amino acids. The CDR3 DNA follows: TGTGCCAGTAGTCTTCGGGGTCCACACACTCAGCCCCAGCATTTT. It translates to CASSLRGPHTQPQHF.

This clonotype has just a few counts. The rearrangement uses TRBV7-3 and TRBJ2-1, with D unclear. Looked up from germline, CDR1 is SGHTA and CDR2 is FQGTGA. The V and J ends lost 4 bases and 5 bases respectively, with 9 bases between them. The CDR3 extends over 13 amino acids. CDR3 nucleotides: TGTGCCAGCAGCTCGGCCATGAACAATGAGCAGTTCTTC. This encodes CASSSAMNNEQFF.

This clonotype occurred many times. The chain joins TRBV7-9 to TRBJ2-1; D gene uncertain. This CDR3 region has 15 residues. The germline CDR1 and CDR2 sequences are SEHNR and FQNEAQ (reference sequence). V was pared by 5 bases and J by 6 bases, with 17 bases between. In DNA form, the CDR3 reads TGTGCCAGCAGCCTCGGCCGGAGAATCGGCAATGAGCAGTTCTTC. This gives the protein CASSLGRRIGNEQFF.